The clone carrying this T cell receptor (beta chain) was picked up one time. Some clones are missing from TCRdb's copy, which holds only in-frame ones; the method was immunoSEQ multiplex PCR. The sample lists approximately 92,000 clones; around four fifths were seen once. These data come from a study of blood T cell repertoires in COVID-19. On the study more broadly: Some COVID-19 samples were acute and others convalescent; all came from the United States, Italy and Spain.

Trimming left V 2 bases short and J 3 bases short, with 11 bases between. The CDR3 sequence is 15 residues long. Germline V gene lookup returns CDR1 MNHNS and CDR2 SASEGT. The sequenced material came from peripheral blood. The source of this sequence is a man between 50 and 59 years old with acute or convalescent COVID-19. The V call is TRBV6-1, the J call TRBJ1-5; D is ambiguous. CDR3: CASSEHLRNNQPQHF. For the CDR3, the DNA is TGTGCCAGCAGTGAACATCTCAGGAACAATCAGCCCCAGCATTTT.